Many counts were recorded for the clone carrying this TCR beta chain. Germline CDR1 is DFQATT and CDR2 is SNEGSKA (reference sequence). The germline V and J ends were trimmed by 3 bases and 4 bases, with 12 bases remaining between them. The CDR3 is 13 amino acids. TCRdb reprocessed the RT-PCR reads with MiXCR, giving one entry per CDR3 protein. The sample has about 680,000 distinct CDR3 sequences; 11% to 15% are singletons. The sequencing sample was made of memory CD4+ T cells from blood. This clonotype originated in a female donor in good health, serving as a healthy control. J is TRBJ1-1 and V is TRBV20-1, with D perhaps TRBD1 (6 bases). DNA for the CDR3: TGCAGTGCTAGTGATGGGGGCCCCACTGAAGCTTTCTTT. Translating it yields CSASDGGPTEAFF.